The present TCR beta chain was sequenced within a study of Graves' ophthalmopathy and Graves' hyperthyroidism. Trimming at V came to 2 bases and at J to 7 bases, leaving 15 bases not matched to a gene. This CDR3 is built from 19 residues. Germline loops: CDR1 MNHEY, CDR2 SVGEGT. TCR beta CDR3 regions were amplified from RNA transcripts. A first-round RT-PCR used HTBI primers, followed by a second-round multiplex PCR. TCRdb processed the multiplex PCR reads anew with MiXCR; each CDR3 protein has one entry. The table includes about 160,000 distinct CDR3 sequences, 30% to 45% detected once. This clonotype originated in a woman in her thirties or forties with Graves' ophthalmopathy. Sequencing input: peripheral blood. The genes are TRBV6-2 or TRBV6-3 and TRBJ2-5; 14 positions match TRBD2. The CDR3: CASSYKSGLAGAGGRTQYF. The CDR3 DNA reads as TGTGCCAGCAGTTACAAGTCGGGACTAGCGGGAGCGGGAGGAAGGACCCAGTACTTC.